This is a list of T cell receptor beta chains from one sample in a study of cytomegalovirus exposure and HLA in healthy donors. Measured with immunoSEQ multiplex PCR; TCRdb has only the in-frame clones, and not every one. The sample holds roughly 180,000 clones; about 82% are singletons and the top ten take about 0.77%. The sequencing input was PBMCs. These receptors were collected from a woman younger than 30 in good health and CMV-seronegative. Both conserved end residues are part of each CDR3. A D gene is named only where the DNA matches it firmly. Only part of the rows carry a size: once, few, many, or a class if the clone is expanded.

j_call: TRBJ2-5
clone_size: once
d_call: TRBD1
v_call: TRBV7-9
cdr3_nt: TGTGCCAGCAGCTTTTGGGGACAGGGCCAAGAGACCCAGTACTTC
cdr3_aa: CASSFWGQGQETQYF

j_call: TRBJ2-7
clone_size: NA
d_call: TRBD1
v_call: TRBV7-6
cdr3_nt: TGTGCCAGCAGCCCAGGGGGGACAGGGTACTACGAGCAGTACTTC
cdr3_aa: CASSPGGTGYYEQYF

j_call: TRBJ1-1
clone_size: few
d_call: NA
v_call: TRBV28
cdr3_nt: TGTGCCAGCAGGGAAGGGGGGAACACTGAAGCTTTCTTT
cdr3_aa: CASREGGNTEAFF

j_call: TRBJ2-7
clone_size: NA
d_call: NA
v_call: TRBV7-2
cdr3_nt: TGTGCCAGCAGCTTTATTTCCTACGAGCAGTACTTC
cdr3_aa: CASSFISYEQYF

j_call: TRBJ2-7
clone_size: NA
d_call: TRBD2
v_call: TRBV9
cdr3_nt: TGTGCCAGCAGCGTAGGGACTAGCGGAACCTACGAGCAGTACTTC
cdr3_aa: CASSVGTSGTYEQYF

j_call: TRBJ2-1
clone_size: once
d_call: NA
v_call: TRBV7-9
cdr3_nt: TGTGCCAGCAGCGCTGTAGCTGGTAATGAGCAGTTCTTC
cdr3_aa: CASSAVAGNEQFF

j_call: TRBJ2-4
clone_size: NA
d_call: TRBD2
v_call: TRBV5-8
cdr3_nt: TGTGCCAGCAGGGTCCTAGCGGGTACCCTAAACATTCAGTACTTC
cdr3_aa: CASRVLAGTLNIQYF

j_call: TRBJ2-2
clone_size: once
d_call: NA
v_call: TRBV4-1
cdr3_nt: TGCGCCAGCAGACGAGCGGACGTGAAGGGAGCTACCGGGGAGCTGTTTTTT
cdr3_aa: CASRRADVKGATGELFF

j_call: TRBJ1-1
clone_size: NA
d_call: NA
v_call: TRBV5-5
cdr3_nt: TGTGCCAGCGGCCTCCGCTACGGGATATTGGACACTGAAGCTTTCTTT
cdr3_aa: CASGLRYGILDTEAFF

j_call: TRBJ2-7
clone_size: NA
d_call: TRBD1
v_call: TRBV11-3
cdr3_nt: TGTGCCAGCAGCCCATCCCCGCCCAGGGGGTACGAGCAGTACTTC
cdr3_aa: CASSPSPPRGYEQYF

j_call: TRBJ2-1
clone_size: few
d_call: NA
v_call: TRBV6-5
cdr3_nt: TGTGCCAGCAGACCCTCCGACAGAAACAATGAGCAGTTCTTC
cdr3_aa: CASRPSDRNNEQFF

j_call: TRBJ1-1
clone_size: NA
d_call: NA
v_call: TRBV4-3
cdr3_nt: TGCGCCAGCAGCCAAGATATTTTTAGTTACACTGAAGCTTTCTTT
cdr3_aa: CASSQDIFSYTEAFF

j_call: TRBJ1-1
clone_size: few
d_call: NA
v_call: TRBV10-3
cdr3_nt: TGTGCCATCAGTGACTTTACAGGAGACTCTGAAGCTTTCTTT
cdr3_aa: CAISDFTGDSEAFF

j_call: TRBJ2-2
clone_size: NA
d_call: NA
v_call: TRBV6-5
cdr3_nt: TGTGCCAGCAGTAATTTCGGCGGGGAGCTGTTTTTT
cdr3_aa: CASSNFGGELFF

j_call: TRBJ2-7
clone_size: NA
d_call: NA
v_call: TRBV19
cdr3_nt: TGTGCCAGTAGTAGGCCATTGGCTCCCTACGAGCAGTACTTC
cdr3_aa: CASSRPLAPYEQYF

j_call: TRBJ1-3
clone_size: NA
d_call: NA
v_call: TRBV9
cdr3_nt: TGTGCCAGCAGCGCCTCGGGACACTCGAGCTCTGGAAACACCATATATTTT
cdr3_aa: CASSASGHSSSGNTIYF

j_call: TRBJ1-3
clone_size: NA
d_call: TRBD1
v_call: TRBV2
cdr3_nt: TGTGCCAGCAGTGCGGAGGGGGCCTCTGGAAACACCATATATTTT
cdr3_aa: CASSAEGASGNTIYF

j_call: TRBJ1-2
clone_size: once
d_call: NA
v_call: TRBV7-9
cdr3_nt: TGTGCCAGCAGCTTAGCCGCCGGGTCTAAAGATCCTGGCTACACCTTC
cdr3_aa: CASSLAAGSKDPGYTF

j_call: TRBJ2-7
clone_size: NA
d_call: NA
v_call: TRBV5-4
cdr3_nt: TGTGCCAGCAGCCCTCGGGGGAAGACCTACGAGCAGTACTTC
cdr3_aa: CASSPRGKTYEQYF

j_call: TRBJ2-5
clone_size: NA
d_call: NA
v_call: TRBV5-1
cdr3_nt: TGCGCCAGCAGCGATACAGGGAAAGAGACCCAGTACTTC
cdr3_aa: CASSDTGKETQYF

j_call: TRBJ1-4
clone_size: NA
d_call: NA
v_call: TRBV28
cdr3_nt: TGTGCCAGCAGTTTCTGGGGCCGATCTAATGAAAAACTGTTTTTT
cdr3_aa: CASSFWGRSNEKLFF

j_call: TRBJ2-2
clone_size: NA
d_call: TRBD1
v_call: TRBV15
cdr3_nt: TGTGCCACCGGGACAGGGACGAACACCGGGGAGCTGTTTTTT
cdr3_aa: CATGTGTNTGELFF

j_call: TRBJ1-2
clone_size: NA
d_call: NA
v_call: TRBV18
cdr3_nt: TGTGCCAGCTCACCTGGGCAGGGAAGCGGCTACACCTTC
cdr3_aa: CASSPGQGSGYTF

j_call: TRBJ1-5
clone_size: NA
d_call: NA
v_call: TRBV7-2
cdr3_nt: TGTGCCAGCAGACAAGACCAGACTAATCAGCCCCAGCATTTT
cdr3_aa: CASRQDQTNQPQHF

j_call: TRBJ2-4
clone_size: NA
d_call: NA
v_call: TRBV10-2
cdr3_nt: TGCGCCAGCAGTGAGTCTCAGGGGATCAAAAACATTCAGTACTTC
cdr3_aa: CASSESQGIKNIQYF

j_call: TRBJ2-7
clone_size: NA
d_call: TRBD2
v_call: TRBV27
cdr3_nt: TGTGCCAGCAGTTTCGGACTAGCAAATCACCAGCAGTACTTC
cdr3_aa: CASSFGLANHQQYF

j_call: TRBJ1-4
clone_size: NA
d_call: NA
v_call: TRBV14
cdr3_nt: TGTGCCAGCAGCCAAGGTCTTCGCAGGGCGAATGAAAAACTGTTTTTT
cdr3_aa: CASSQGLRRANEKLFF

j_call: TRBJ1-1
clone_size: NA
d_call: NA
v_call: TRBV7-2
cdr3_nt: TGTGCCAGCAGCCGACAGTCCAACACTGAAGCTTTCTTT
cdr3_aa: CASSRQSNTEAFF

j_call: TRBJ1-1
clone_size: NA
d_call: NA
v_call: TRBV30
cdr3_nt: TGTGCCTGGAACATCCTGAACACTGAAGCTTTCTTT
cdr3_aa: CAWNILNTEAFF

j_call: TRBJ2-5
clone_size: NA
d_call: TRBD2
v_call: TRBV5-4
cdr3_nt: TGTGCCAGCAGCTTGCCGGCGGGAGGTGTTGAGACCCAGTACTTC
cdr3_aa: CASSLPAGGVETQYF

j_call: TRBJ1-5
clone_size: few
d_call: NA
v_call: TRBV28
cdr3_nt: TGTGCCAGCATACCCGCTGGAGGGGACCATCAGCCCCAGCATTTT
cdr3_aa: CASIPAGGDHQPQHF

j_call: TRBJ2-3
clone_size: NA
d_call: NA
v_call: TRBV19
cdr3_nt: TGTGCCAGTAGTGACCGTCGAGCGTACGGCACAGATACGCAGTATTTT
cdr3_aa: CASSDRRAYGTDTQYF

j_call: TRBJ2-1
clone_size: NA
d_call: TRBD1
v_call: TRBV19
cdr3_nt: TGTGCCAGTAGTTTCGGGACAGGGCTGAACAATGAGCAGTTCTTC
cdr3_aa: CASSFGTGLNNEQFF

j_call: TRBJ2-2
clone_size: NA
d_call: TRBD2
v_call: TRBV7-2
cdr3_nt: TGTGCCAGCCGGACAGGTGGCGGGAGGGCCGGCACCGGGGAGCTGTTTTTT
cdr3_aa: CASRTGGGRAGTGELFF

j_call: TRBJ2-2
clone_size: NA
d_call: NA
v_call: TRBV5-4
cdr3_nt: TGTGCCAGCAGGCAAGGTTTCGGCGGGTTCAGCACCGGGGAGCTGTTTTTT
cdr3_aa: CASRQGFGGFSTGELFF

j_call: TRBJ2-3
clone_size: NA
d_call: NA
v_call: TRBV15
cdr3_nt: TGTGCCACCAGCCGAGCCGGGAGCACAGATACGCAGTATTTT
cdr3_aa: CATSRAGSTDTQYF

j_call: TRBJ2-5
clone_size: NA
d_call: TRBD2
v_call: TRBV9
cdr3_nt: TGTGCCAGCAGCCCGAGAGGGACTAGCGGGAGGGAGACCCAGTACTTC
cdr3_aa: CASSPRGTSGRETQYF